This T cell receptor beta chain was captured in a study of cytomegalovirus exposure and HLA in healthy donors. 60 Vbeta and 13 Jbeta primers were used in PCR. Generated by immunoSEQ multiplex PCR, the TCRdb table keeps only in-frame clones and is missing some. The sample carries roughly 190,000 clones, about 87% recorded once. The germline gives CDR1 SGHVS, CDR2 FNYEAQ. The CDR3 is made up of 15 amino acids. V trimming: 4 bases; J trimming: 9 bases; junction bases outside the gene matches: 6. This TCR came from a woman in her late teens or twenties in good health and CMV-seronegative. The rearrangement joins TRBV7-6 to TRBJ2-1; 13 bases match TRBD2. The sequenced material came from PBMCs. The CDR3 reads CASSYGLAGAAEQFF. The DNA of the CDR3 is TGTGCCAGCAGCTACGGACTAGCGGGAGCGGCTGAGCAGTTCTTC.